This T cell receptor beta chain was sequenced in a study of OX40 agonist ivuxolimab in advanced cancers. Study-level background: Partial responses were recorded for three patients, including one with hepatocellular carcinoma and two with cutaneous melanoma. Study-wide results and caveats: Those patients achieving a partial response at 0.1-3.0 mg/kg showed among the lowest clonal expansion.

Profiled with immunoSEQ multiplex PCR; TCRdb holds only in-frame clones, not every one. There are approximately 51,000 clones in the sample; about 78% occur only once, and under 2.5% lies in the top ten. V lost 0 bases, J lost 4 bases, and 2 bases stayed unmatched. The CDR3 has 15 residues. The germline CDR1 and CDR2 sequences are SGHTA and FQGNSA. Remarks on this clone: Its antigen is undetermined.

The clonotype originates from an adult with an advanced solid tumor such as melanoma, head and neck, liver or kidney cancer. This specimen consisted of CD4+ or CD8+ T cells sorted from blood, obtained in a trial of the OX40 agonist ivuxolimab. The chain couples TRBV7-2 to TRBJ2-1; 8 bases map to TRBD2. The CDR3 region is CASSLAAGVYNEQFF. The CDR3 DNA sequence: TGTGCCAGCAGCTTAGCAGCGGGAGTTTACAATGAGCAGTTCTTC.